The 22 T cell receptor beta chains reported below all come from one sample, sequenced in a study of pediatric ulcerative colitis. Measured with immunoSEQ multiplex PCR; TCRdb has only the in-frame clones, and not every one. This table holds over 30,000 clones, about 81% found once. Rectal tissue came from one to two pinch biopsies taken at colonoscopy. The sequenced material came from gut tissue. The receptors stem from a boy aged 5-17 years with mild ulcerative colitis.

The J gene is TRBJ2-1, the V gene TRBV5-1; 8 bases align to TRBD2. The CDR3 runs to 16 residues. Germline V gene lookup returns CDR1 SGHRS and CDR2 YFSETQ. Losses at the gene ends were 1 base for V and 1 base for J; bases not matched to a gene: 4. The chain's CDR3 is CASSLYGGVSYNEQFF. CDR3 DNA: TGCGCCAGCAGCTTGTACGGGGGGGTTTCCTACAATGAGCAGTTCTTC.

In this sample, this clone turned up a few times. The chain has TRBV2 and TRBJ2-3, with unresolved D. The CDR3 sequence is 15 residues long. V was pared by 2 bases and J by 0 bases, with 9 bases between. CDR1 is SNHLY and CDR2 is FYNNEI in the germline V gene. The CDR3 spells CASSEFSGSTDTQYF. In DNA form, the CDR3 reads TGTGCCAGCAGTGAATTTAGTGGTAGCACAGATACGCAGTATTTT.

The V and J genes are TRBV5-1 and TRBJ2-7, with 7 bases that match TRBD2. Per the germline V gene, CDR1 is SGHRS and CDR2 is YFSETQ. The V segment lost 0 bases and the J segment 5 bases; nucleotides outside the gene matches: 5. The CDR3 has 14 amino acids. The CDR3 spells CASSLGTGGNEQYF. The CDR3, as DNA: TGCGCCAGCAGCTTGGGGACGGGAGGAAACGAGCAGTACTTC.

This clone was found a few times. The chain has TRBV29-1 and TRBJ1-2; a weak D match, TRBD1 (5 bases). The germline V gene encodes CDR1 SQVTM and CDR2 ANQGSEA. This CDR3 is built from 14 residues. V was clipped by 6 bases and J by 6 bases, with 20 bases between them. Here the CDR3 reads CSVERSSMGHGYTF. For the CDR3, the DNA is TGCAGCGTCGAAAGGAGCTCAATGGGGCATGGCTACACCTTC. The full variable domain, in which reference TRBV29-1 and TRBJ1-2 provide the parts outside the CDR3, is SAVISQKPSRDICQRGTSLTIQCQVDSQVTMMFWYRQQPGQSLTLIATANQGSEATYESGFVIDKFPISRPNLTFSTLTVSNMSPEDSSIYLCSVERSSMGHGYTFGSGTRLTVV.

The CDR3 is CASKLPDRVADIQYF. The CDR3 nucleotides read TGTGCCAGCAAGTTGCCGGACAGGGTGGCGGACATTCAGTACTTC. V is TRBV2 and J is TRBJ2-4; TRBD1 matches at 8 bases. The CDR3 has 15 amino acids. V was clipped by 7 bases and J by 8 bases; unmatched bases: 13. Germline lookup yields CDR1 SNHLY and CDR2 FYNNEI.

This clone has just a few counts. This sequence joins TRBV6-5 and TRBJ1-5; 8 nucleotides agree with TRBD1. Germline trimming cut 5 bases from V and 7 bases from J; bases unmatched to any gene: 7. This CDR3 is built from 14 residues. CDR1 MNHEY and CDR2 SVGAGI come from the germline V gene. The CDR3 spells CASSAGGAGQPQHF. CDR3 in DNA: TGTGCCAGCAGTGCAGGGGGCGCGGGGCAGCCCCAGCATTTT.

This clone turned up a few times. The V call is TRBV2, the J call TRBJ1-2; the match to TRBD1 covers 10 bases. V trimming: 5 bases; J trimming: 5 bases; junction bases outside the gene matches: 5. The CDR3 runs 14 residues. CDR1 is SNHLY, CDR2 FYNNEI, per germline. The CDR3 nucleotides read TGTGCCAGCAGTCCGACAGGGGGCGGGTATGGCTACACCTTC. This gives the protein CASSPTGGGYGYTF.

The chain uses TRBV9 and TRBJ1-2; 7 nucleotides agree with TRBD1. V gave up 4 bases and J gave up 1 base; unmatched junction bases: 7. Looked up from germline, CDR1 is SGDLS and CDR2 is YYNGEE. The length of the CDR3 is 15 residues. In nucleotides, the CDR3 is TGTGCCAGCAGCCCCCGACAGGGAAATAACTATGGCTACACCTTC. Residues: CASSPRQGNNYGYTF.

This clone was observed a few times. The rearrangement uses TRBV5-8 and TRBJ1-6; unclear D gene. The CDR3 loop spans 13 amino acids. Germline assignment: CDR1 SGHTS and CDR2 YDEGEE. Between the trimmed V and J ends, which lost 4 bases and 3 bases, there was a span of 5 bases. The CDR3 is CASSLFYNSPLHF. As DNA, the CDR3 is TGTGCCAGCAGCCTGTTCTATAATTCACCCCTCCACTTT.

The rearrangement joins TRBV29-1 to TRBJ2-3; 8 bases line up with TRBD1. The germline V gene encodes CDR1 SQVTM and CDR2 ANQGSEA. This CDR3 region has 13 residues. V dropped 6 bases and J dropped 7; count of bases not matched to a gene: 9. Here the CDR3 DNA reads TGCAGCGTCGGGACAGGCGGCACTTATACGCAGTATTTT. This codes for CSVGTGGTYTQYF.

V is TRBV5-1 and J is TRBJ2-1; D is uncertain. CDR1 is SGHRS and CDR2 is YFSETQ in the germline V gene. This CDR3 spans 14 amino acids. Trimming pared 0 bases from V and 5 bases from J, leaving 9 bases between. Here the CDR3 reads CASSLDGRDNEQFF. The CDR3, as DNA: TGCGCCAGCAGCTTGGATGGTAGGGACAATGAGCAGTTCTTC.

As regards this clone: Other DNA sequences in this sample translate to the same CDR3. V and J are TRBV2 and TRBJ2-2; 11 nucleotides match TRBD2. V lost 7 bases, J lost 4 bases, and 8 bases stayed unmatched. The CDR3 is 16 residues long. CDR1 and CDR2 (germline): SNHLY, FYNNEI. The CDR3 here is CASKASGGPGTGELFF. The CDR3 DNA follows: TGTGCCAGCAAGGCTAGCGGGGGGCCCGGCACCGGGGAGCTGTTTTTT. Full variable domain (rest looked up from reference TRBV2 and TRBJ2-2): EPEVTQTPSHQVTQMGQEVILRCVPISNHLYFYWYRQILGQKVEFLVSFYNNEISEKSEIFDDQFSVERPDGSNFTLKIRSTKLEDSAMYFCASKASGGPGTGELFFGEGSRLTVL.

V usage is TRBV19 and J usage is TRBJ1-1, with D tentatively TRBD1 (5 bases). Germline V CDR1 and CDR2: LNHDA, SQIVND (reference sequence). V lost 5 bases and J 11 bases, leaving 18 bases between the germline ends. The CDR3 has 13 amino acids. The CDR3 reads CASSPLLTGVAFF. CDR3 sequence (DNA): TGTGCCAGTAGTCCTCTCCTCACGGGGGTGGCTTTCTTT.

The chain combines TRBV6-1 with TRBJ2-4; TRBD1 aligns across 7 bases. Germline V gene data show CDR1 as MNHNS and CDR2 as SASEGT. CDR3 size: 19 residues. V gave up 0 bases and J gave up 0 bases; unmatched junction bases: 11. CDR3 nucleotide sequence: TGTGCCAGCAGTGAAGCGGTTCCCGCGAGGGGGCTAGCCAAAAACATTCAGTACTTC. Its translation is CASSEAVPARGLAKNIQYF.

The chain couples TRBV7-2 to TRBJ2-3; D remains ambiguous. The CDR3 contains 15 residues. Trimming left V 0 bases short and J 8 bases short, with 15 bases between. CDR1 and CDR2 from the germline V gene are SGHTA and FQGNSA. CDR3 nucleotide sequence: TGTGCCAGCAGCTTAGCTGGGCCGCGAGCAGGTACGCAGTATTTT. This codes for CASSLAGPRAGTQYF.

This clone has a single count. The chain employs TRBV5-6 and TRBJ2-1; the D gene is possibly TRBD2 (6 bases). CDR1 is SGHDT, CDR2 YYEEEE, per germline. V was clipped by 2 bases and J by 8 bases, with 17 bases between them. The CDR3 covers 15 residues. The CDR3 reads CASSLTGLYRHEQFF. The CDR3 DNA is TGTGCCAGCAGCTTAACGGGACTTTATAGACATGAGCAGTTCTTC.

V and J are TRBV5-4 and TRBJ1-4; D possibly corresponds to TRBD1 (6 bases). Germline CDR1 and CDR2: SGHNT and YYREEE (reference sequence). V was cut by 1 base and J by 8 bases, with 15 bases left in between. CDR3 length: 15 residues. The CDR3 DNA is TGTGCCAGCAGCTTGTCGCCGGGGGCCGGGGAAAAACTGTTTTTT. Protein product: CASSLSPGAGEKLFF.

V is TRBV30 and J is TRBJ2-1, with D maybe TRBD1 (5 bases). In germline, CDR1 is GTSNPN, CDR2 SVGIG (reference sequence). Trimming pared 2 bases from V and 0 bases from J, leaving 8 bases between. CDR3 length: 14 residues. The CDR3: CAWSSGASYNEQFF. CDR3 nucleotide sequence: TGTGCCTGGAGTAGTGGGGCCTCCTACAATGAGCAGTTCTTC.

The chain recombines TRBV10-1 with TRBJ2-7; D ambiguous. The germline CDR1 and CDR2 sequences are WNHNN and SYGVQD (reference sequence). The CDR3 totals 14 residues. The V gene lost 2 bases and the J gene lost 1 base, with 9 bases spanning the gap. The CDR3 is CASSEVGFSYEQYF. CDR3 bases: TGCGCCAGCAGTGAGGTAGGGTTTTCCTACGAGCAGTACTTC.

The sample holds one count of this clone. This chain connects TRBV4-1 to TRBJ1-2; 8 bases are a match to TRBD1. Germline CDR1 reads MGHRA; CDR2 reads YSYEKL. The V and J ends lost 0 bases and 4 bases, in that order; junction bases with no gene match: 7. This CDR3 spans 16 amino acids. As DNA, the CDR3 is TGCGCCAGCAGCCAAGAACGGCAGGGGGCTGTCTATGGCTACACCTTC. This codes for CASSQERQGAVYGYTF.

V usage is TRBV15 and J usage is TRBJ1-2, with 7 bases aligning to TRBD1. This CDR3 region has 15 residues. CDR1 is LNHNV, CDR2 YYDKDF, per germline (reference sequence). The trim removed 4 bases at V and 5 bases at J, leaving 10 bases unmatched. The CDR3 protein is CATSTNRGLVYGYTF. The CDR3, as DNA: TGTGCCACCAGCACCAACAGGGGCCTGGTATATGGCTACACCTTC.

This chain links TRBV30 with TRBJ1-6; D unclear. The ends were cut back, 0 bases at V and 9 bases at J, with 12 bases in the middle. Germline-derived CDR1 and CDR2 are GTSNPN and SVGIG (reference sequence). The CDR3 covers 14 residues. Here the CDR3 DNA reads TGTGCCTGGAGTGTAGGACCTGTGGCTTCACCCCTCCACTTT. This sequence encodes CAWSVGPVASPLHF.